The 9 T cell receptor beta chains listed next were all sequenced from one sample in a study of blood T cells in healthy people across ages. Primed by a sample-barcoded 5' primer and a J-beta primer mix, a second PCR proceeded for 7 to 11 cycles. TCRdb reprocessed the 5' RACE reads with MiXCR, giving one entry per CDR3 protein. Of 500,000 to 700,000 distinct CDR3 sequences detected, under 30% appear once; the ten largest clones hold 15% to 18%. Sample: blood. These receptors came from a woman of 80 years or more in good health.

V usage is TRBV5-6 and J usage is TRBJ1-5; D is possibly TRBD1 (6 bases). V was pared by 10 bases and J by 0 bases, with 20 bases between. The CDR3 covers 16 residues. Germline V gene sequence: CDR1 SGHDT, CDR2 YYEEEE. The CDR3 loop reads CAGTLDGGRSNQPQHF. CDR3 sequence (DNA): TGTGCCGGCACCCTAGACGGGGGCCGTAGCAATCAGCCCCAGCATTTT.

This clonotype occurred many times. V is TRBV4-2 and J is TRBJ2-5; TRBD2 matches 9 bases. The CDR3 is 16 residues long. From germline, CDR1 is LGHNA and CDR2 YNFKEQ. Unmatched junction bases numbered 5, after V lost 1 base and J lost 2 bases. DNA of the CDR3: TGTGCCAGCAGCCAAGGCCAAGCGGGGGGTCAAGAGACCCAGTACTTC. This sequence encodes CASSQGQAGGQETQYF.

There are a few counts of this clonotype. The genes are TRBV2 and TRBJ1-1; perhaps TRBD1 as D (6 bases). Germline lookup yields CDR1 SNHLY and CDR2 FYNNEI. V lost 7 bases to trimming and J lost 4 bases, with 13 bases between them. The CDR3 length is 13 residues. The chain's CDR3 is CASNLGGGTEAFF. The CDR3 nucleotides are TGTGCCAGCAACCTAGGGGGTGGCACTGAAGCTTTCTTT.

The CDR3 DNA sequence: TGCGCCAGCAGCTTGTATCCGACCAATTCACCCCTCCACTTT. Translation: CASSLYPTNSPLHF. The chain links TRBV5-1 to TRBJ1-6; D unresolved. Trimming removed 1 base at V and 7 bases at J, with 9 bases between. From germline, CDR1 is SGHRS and CDR2 YFSETQ. This CDR3 contains 14 residues. The complete variable domain, with remaining parts taken from reference TRBV5-1 and TRBJ1-6, reads KAGVTQTPRYLIKTRGQQVTLSCSPISGHRSVSWYQQTPGQGLQFLFEYFSETQRNKGNFPGRFSGRQFSNSRSEMNVSTLELGDSALYLCASSLYPTNSPLHFGNGTRLTVT.

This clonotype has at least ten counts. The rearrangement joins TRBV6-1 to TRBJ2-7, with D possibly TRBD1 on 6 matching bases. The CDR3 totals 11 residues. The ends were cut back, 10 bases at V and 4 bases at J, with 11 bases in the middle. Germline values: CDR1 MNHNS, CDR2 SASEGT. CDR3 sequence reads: CAITGTYEQYF. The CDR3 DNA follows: TGTGCCATCACAGGGACGTACGAGCAGTACTTC.

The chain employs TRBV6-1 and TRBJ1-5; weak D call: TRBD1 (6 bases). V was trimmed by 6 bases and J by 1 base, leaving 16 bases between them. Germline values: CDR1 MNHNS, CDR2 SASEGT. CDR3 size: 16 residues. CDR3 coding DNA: TGTGCCAGCAGGAGCTCAGGGGCTCCGAGCAATCAGCCCCAGCATTTT. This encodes CASRSSGAPSNQPQHF.

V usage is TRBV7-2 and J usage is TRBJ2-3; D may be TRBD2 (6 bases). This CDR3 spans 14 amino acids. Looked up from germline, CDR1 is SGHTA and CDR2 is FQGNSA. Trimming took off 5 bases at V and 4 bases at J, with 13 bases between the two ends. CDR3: CASSVGIAADTQYF. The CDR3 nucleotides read TGTGCCAGCAGCGTAGGCATAGCGGCAGATACGCAGTATTTT.

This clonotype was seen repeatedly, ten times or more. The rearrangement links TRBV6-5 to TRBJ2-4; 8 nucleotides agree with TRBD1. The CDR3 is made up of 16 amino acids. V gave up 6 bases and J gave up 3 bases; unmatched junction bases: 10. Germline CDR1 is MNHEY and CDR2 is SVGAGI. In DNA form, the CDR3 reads TGTGCCAGCAGATCCATATCAGGGGGCGTCAAAAACATTCAGTACTTC. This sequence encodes CASRSISGGVKNIQYF.

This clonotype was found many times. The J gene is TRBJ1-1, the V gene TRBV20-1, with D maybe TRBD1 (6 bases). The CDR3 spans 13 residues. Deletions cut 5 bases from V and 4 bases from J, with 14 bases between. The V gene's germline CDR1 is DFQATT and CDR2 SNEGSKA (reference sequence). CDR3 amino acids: CSAGGHSTTEAFF. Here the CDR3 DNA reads TGCAGTGCTGGGGGACATTCTACCACTGAAGCTTTCTTT.